The 24 T cell receptor beta chains in this list originate from one sample, sequenced in a study of blood T cell repertoires in COVID-19. TCRdb keeps only in-frame clones here, not all; method: immunoSEQ multiplex PCR. The sample lists approximately 230,000 clones, around 84% occurring once. The sequencing input was peripheral blood. The receptor source for this set is a man in his thirties or forties with active or convalescent COVID-19.

This clone has just a few counts. The V gene is TRBV6-5, the J gene TRBJ1-2; no definite D call. The V and J ends lost 6 bases and 8 bases respectively, with 10 bases between them. The CDR3 totals 11 residues. Germline V gene sequence: CDR1 MNHEY, CDR2 SVGAGI. The CDR3 is CASSDTEGYTF. CDR3 DNA: TGTGCCAGCAGCGATACCGAGGGCTACACCTTC.

The chain employs TRBV5-1 and TRBJ2-3; 7 positions agree with TRBD1. CDR3 size: 17 residues. Trimming cost V 6 bases and J 2 bases; bases outside gene matches: 15. CDR1 and CDR2 (germline): SGHRS, YFSETQ. CDR3 coding DNA: TGCGCCAGCACCTTATTTACAGGGGTGGCTCTCACAGATACGCAGTATTTT. Its protein is CASTLFTGVALTDTQYF.

This clone was recorded only once. The chain joins TRBV12-3 or TRBV12-4 to TRBJ1-1; D remains ambiguous. The CDR3 has 12 residues. V was cut by 2 bases and J by 3 bases, with 4 bases left in between. The CDR3 nucleotides are TGTGCCAGCAGTTTACTCGACACTGAAGCTTTCTTT. As protein: CASSLLDTEAFF.

The chain recombines TRBV15 with TRBJ1-2; 8 nucleotides agree with TRBD1. The CDR3 runs 14 residues. Trimming took 1 base from V and 8 from J; bases not matched to a gene: 6. Germline V gives CDR1 LNHNV, CDR2 YYDKDF (reference sequence). CDR3 sequence: CATSRGKTGVGYTF. In DNA, the CDR3 is TGTGCCACCAGCAGAGGGAAGACAGGGGTGGGCTACACCTTC.

This chain joins TRBV5-6 and TRBJ1-2; a possible D gene is TRBD1 (5 bases). V was trimmed by 0 bases and J by 7 bases, leaving 10 bases between them. The CDR3 has 13 residues. Germline CDR1 is SGHDT and CDR2 is YYEEEE. CDR3 sequence: CASSLAGSIGYTF. The CDR3 DNA sequence: TGTGCCAGCAGCTTGGCAGGGTCCATTGGCTACACCTTC.

This rearrangement joins TRBV6-2 or TRBV6-3 to TRBJ2-7, with 7 bases aligning to TRBD2. Per the germline V gene, CDR1 is MNHEY and CDR2 is SVGEGT. The CDR3 is 14 amino acids. V was clipped by 6 bases and J by 4 bases; unmatched bases: 9. The CDR3 is CASSPGGSFYEQYF. DNA of the CDR3: TGTGCCAGCAGCCCGGGGGGTTCCTTTTACGAGCAGTACTTC.

The V call is TRBV4-1, the J call TRBJ2-7; 9 bases map to TRBD2. Trimming took 4 bases from V and 3 from J; bases not matched to a gene: 7. Germline assignment: CDR1 MGHRA and CDR2 YSYEKL. The CDR3 runs 15 residues. CDR3 loop: CASSRGGDTHYEQYF. The CDR3 DNA is TGCGCCAGCAGCCGCGGGGGGGACACCCACTACGAGCAGTACTTC.

J is TRBJ2-1 and V is TRBV28; 13 positions agree with TRBD2. The V segment lost 5 bases and the J segment 6 bases; nucleotides outside the gene matches: 4. The length of the CDR3 is 15 residues. Germline V gene sequence: CDR1 MDHEN, CDR2 SYDVKM. CDR3 nucleotides: TGTGCCAGCAGTATGGGACTAGCGGGAAGCAATGAGCAGTTCTTC. Its protein is CASSMGLAGSNEQFF.

This clone was counted between two and nine times. This chain uses TRBV7-9 with TRBJ2-3; TRBD2 matches at 7 bases. V shed 4 bases and J 0 bases; nucleotides not matched to a gene: 7. CDR1 is SEHNR, CDR2 FQNEAQ, per germline (reference sequence). CDR3 length: 16 amino acids. The CDR3 DNA reads TGTGCCAGCAGCTCGGTAAGCGGGACCAGCACAGATACGCAGTATTTT. Translation: CASSSVSGTSTDTQYF.

This rearrangement joins TRBV6-2 or TRBV6-3 to TRBJ2-1, with D perhaps matching TRBD2 (5 bases). Germline values: CDR1 MNHEY, CDR2 SVGEGT. V lost 2 bases and J lost 9, with 11 bases in between. The CDR3 length is 13 residues. The CDR3 loop reads CASSYELGLEQFF. CDR3 coding DNA: TGTGCCAGCAGTTACGAACTAGGCCTTGAGCAGTTCTTC.

J is TRBJ1-1 and V is TRBV7-9; TRBD1 is a possible D gene (6 bases). CDR1 and CDR2 from the germline V gene are SEHNR and FQNEAQ (reference sequence). This CDR3 contains 16 residues. V shed 4 bases and J shed 0 bases, with 15 bases lying between them. This CDR3 is CASSSSATGMNTEAFF. CDR3 DNA sequence: TGTGCCAGCAGCTCTTCAGCGACAGGAATGAACACTGAAGCTTTCTTT.

V is TRBV11-2 and J is TRBJ2-6; tentatively, D is TRBD2 (5 bases). Germline V lookup: CDR1 SGHAT, CDR2 FQNNGV. Trimming left V 5 bases short and J 0 bases short, with 5 bases between. The CDR3 consists of 14 residues. The CDR3 reads CASSTSSGANVLTF. CDR3 sequence (DNA): TGTGCCAGCAGCACTAGCTCTGGGGCCAACGTCCTGACTTTC.

The gene calls are TRBV28 and TRBJ2-3; TRBD2 aligns across 8 bases. This CDR3 has 16 amino acids. J lost 6 bases, V lost 3 bases, and 11 bases had no gene match. The germline gives CDR1 MDHEN, CDR2 SYDVKM. CDR3 amino acids: CASSFNRGLAIDTQYF. CDR3 DNA sequence: TGTGCCAGCAGTTTCAATCGAGGACTAGCTATTGATACGCAGTATTTT.

This chain joins TRBV7-9 and TRBJ2-7; weak D call: TRBD2 (6 bases). The CDR3 length is 14 residues. Germline CDR1 is SEHNR and CDR2 is FQNEAQ (reference sequence). V lost 6 bases, J lost 0 bases, and 12 bases lay in between. The CDR3 DNA reads TGTGCCAGCAGGCCGGGAGCAAGCTCCTACGAGCAGTACTTC. Its translation: CASRPGASSYEQYF.

The rearrangement joins TRBV7-8 to TRBJ1-1, with TRBD1 matching over 9 bases. Per the germline V gene, CDR1 is SGHVS and CDR2 is FQNEAQ. Trimming cost V 6 bases and J 3 bases; bases outside gene matches: 17. CDR3 length: 18 residues. For the CDR3, the DNA is TGTGCCAGCAGTCGGTACAGGGGGCTTTCCACCCCCGACACTGAAGCTTTCTTT. Translating it yields CASSRYRGLSTPDTEAFF.

This chain uses TRBV10-1 with TRBJ2-7; D uncertain. Trimming took off 3 bases at V and 5 bases at J, with 14 bases between the two ends. CDR3 length: 14 amino acids. Germline lookup yields CDR1 WNHNN and CDR2 SYGVQD (reference sequence). CDR3 DNA: TGCGCCAGCAGTGATGCAGTTCTCGCTGACGAGCAGTACTTC. Protein: CASSDAVLADEQYF.

The V call is TRBV6-5, the J call TRBJ1-6; D might be TRBD1 (5 bases). The CDR3 has 15 residues. V was cut by 0 bases and J by 8 bases, with 11 bases left in between. Germline CDR1 MNHEY, CDR2 SVGAGI. CDR3 DNA: TGTGCCAGCAGTTACTCGACTGGGGGGGATTCACCCCTCCACTTT. Its translation: CASSYSTGGDSPLHF.

The rearrangement uses TRBV27 and TRBJ1-5; no clear D. V lost 8 bases to trimming and J lost 3 bases, with 8 bases between them. CDR1 is MNHEY, CDR2 SMNVEV, per germline (reference sequence). The CDR3 has 12 amino acids. Here the CDR3 DNA reads TGTGCCAGCGGGCCGCACAATCAGCCCCAGCATTTT. This translates into CASGPHNQPQHF.

The chain carries TRBV6-5 and TRBJ1-3; TRBD1 is a possible D gene (5 bases). Germline-derived CDR1 and CDR2 are MNHEY and SVGAGI. The length of the CDR3 is 14 residues. Trimming removed 6 bases at V and 0 bases at J, with 9 bases between. CDR3 nucleotide sequence: TGTGCCAGCAGCCGCGGGGCCTCTGGAAACACCATATATTTT. Residues: CASSRGASGNTIYF.

The chain combines TRBV7-2 with TRBJ1-2; D is perhaps TRBD1 (5 bases). The V end lost 1 base, the J end lost 0 bases, and 12 bases lay between the germline ends. Germline CDR1 and CDR2: SGHTA and FQGNSA. The CDR3 is made up of 16 amino acids. The CDR3 sequence is CASSLVRQTANYGYTF. DNA of the CDR3: TGTGCCAGCAGCTTAGTACGACAGACAGCTAACTATGGCTACACCTTC.

This clone was counted only a few times. The V gene is TRBV11-2, the J gene TRBJ1-2; no reliable D call. CDR3 length: 14 residues. Germline-derived CDR1 and CDR2 are SGHAT and FQNNGV. Deletions cut 5 bases from V and 2 bases from J, with 12 bases between. DNA for the CDR3: TGTGCCAGCAGCGCGAGGCAGAGAAACTATGGCTACACCTTC. Its translation: CASSARQRNYGYTF. Supplemented by reference TRBV11-2 and TRBJ1-2, the full variable domain reads EAGVAQSPRYKIIEKRQSVAFWCNPISGHATLYWYQQILGQGPKLLIQFQNNGVVDDSQLPKDRFSAERLKGVDSTLKIQPAKLEDSAVYLCASSARQRNYGYTFGSGTRLTVV.

J is TRBJ1-2 and V is TRBV3-1 (or the pseudogene TRBV3-2); D unresolved. Germline loops: CDR1 LGHDT, CDR2 YNNKEL (reference sequence). V shed 1 base and J shed 5 bases, with 11 bases lying between them. CDR3 length: 14 amino acids. The CDR3 coding sequence is TGTGCCAGCAGCCAAGTAACAGCTGGATATGGCTACACCTTC. Translated, it gives CASSQVTAGYGYTF.

The chain couples TRBV19 to TRBJ2-7, with D perhaps matching TRBD1 (6 bases). Germline CDR1 LNHDA, CDR2 SQIVND (reference sequence). With 3 bases removed from V and 4 bases from J, the gap between germline ends came to 13 bases. The length of the CDR3 is 14 residues. Here the CDR3 DNA reads TGTGCCAGTAGTATGAACTTAGGGGGTTACGAGCAGTACTTC. Its protein is CASSMNLGGYEQYF. Based on the CDR3 plus reference TRBV19 and TRBJ2-7, the full variable domain is DGGITQSPKYLFRKEGQNVTLSCEQNLNHDAMYWYRQDPGQGLRLIYYSQIVNDFQKGDIAEGYSVSREKKESFPLTVTSAQKNPTAFYLCASSMNLGGYEQYFGPGTRLTVT.

The chain uses TRBV11-2 and TRBJ2-5; possible D gene TRBD1, 5 bases. V was cut by 2 bases and J by 5 bases, with 12 bases left in between. Looked up from germline, CDR1 is SGHAT and CDR2 is FQNNGV. The CDR3 runs 14 residues. In DNA, the CDR3 is TGTGCCAGCAGCTTAAGTAGGGGCTGGGAGACCCAGTACTTC. It yields the protein CASSLSRGWETQYF. The full variable domain, with the rest looked up from reference TRBV11-2 and TRBJ2-5, is EAGVAQSPRYKIIEKRQSVAFWCNPISGHATLYWYQQILGQGPKLLIQFQNNGVVDDSQLPKDRFSAERLKGVDSTLKIQPAKLEDSAVYLCASSLSRGWETQYFGPGTRLLVL.